Described below is a single TCR beta chain sequence and its context. Its matching antigen is unknown. Samples underwent the assay at deep level. Sorted-subset replicate PCR reactions were performed with approximately 0.2 ug DNA, corresponding to roughly 31,000 T cell genomes. Generated by immunoSEQ multiplex PCR, the TCRdb table keeps only in-frame clones and is missing some. Found here are around 200,000 clones, roughly 91% of them singletons; the top ten hold around 0.067%. This specimen belongs to a study of shared clonotypes between healthy human individuals. Turning to the study itself: Plates per donor: three CD4 naive, three CD4 memory, two CD8 naive, one CD8 memory.

General study findings and limits: Rarefaction gave evidence that sorted-subset sequencing remained incomplete despite large depth.

This CDR3 region has 16 residues. The germline gives CDR1 SGDLS, CDR2 YYNGEE. Losses at the gene ends were 1 base for V and 6 bases for J; bases not matched to a gene: 5. The clonotype originates from a woman aged 30 to 39 in good health. The rearrangement links TRBV9 to TRBJ2-3; 13 nucleotides agree with TRBD2. The sample taken for sequencing was naive CD4+ T cells sorted from blood. Subset indicated: CD45RA+ positively selected. The CDR3 DNA reads as TGTGCCAGCAGCGTAAGGACTAGCGGGAGTCGTGATACGCAGTATTTT. This sequence encodes CASSVRTSGSRDTQYF.